One and the same sample provided the 4 T cell receptor beta chains below, sequenced in a study of early T cells in non-severe SARS-CoV-2 infection. TCRdb re-derived calls from the 5' RACE reads in MiXCR, one entry per CDR3 protein. The sample includes under 65,000 distinct CDR3 sequences, approximately 12% of them seen just once. The sequenced sample consisted of whole blood. The origin of the receptors is an adult who was a healthcare worker with PCR-confirmed SARS-CoV-2 infection or an uninfected control (not recorded which).

This clonotype was recorded at least ten times. The chain has TRBV7-6 and TRBJ2-5; 15 bases fit TRBD2. CDR1 and CDR2 (germline): SGHVS, FNYEAQ. The CDR3 sequence is 19 residues long. J was trimmed by 4 bases and V by 2 bases; bases with no gene match: 11. CDR3 bases: TGTGCCAGCAGCTTACTACCTCGGACTAGCGGGAGGGCCGGAGAGACCCAGTACTTC. Translating gives CASSLLPRTSGRAGETQYF.

This chain uses TRBV7-3 with TRBJ2-1; 9 bases are shared with TRBD2. CDR3 size: 16 residues. V was clipped by 5 bases and J by 8 bases; unmatched bases: 13. Germline V lookup: CDR1 SGHTA, CDR2 FQGTGA. CDR3 in DNA: TGTGCCAGCAGCCCTTTCGCGGGAGGGCCGGTTGATGAGCAGTTCTTC. Encoded protein: CASSPFAGGPVDEQFF. The complete variable domain, with remaining parts taken from reference TRBV7-3 and TRBJ2-1, reads GAGVSQTPSNKVTEKGKYVELRCDPISGHTALYWYRQSLGQGPEFLIYFQGTGAADDSGLPNDRFFAVRPEGSVSTLKIQRTERGDSAVYLCASSPFAGGPVDEQFFGPGTRLTVL.

This clonotype was counted ten times or more. The chain links TRBV6-5 to TRBJ1-2; the D is unclear. Trimming left V 2 bases short and J 3 bases short, with 7 bases between. CDR1 is MNHEY, CDR2 SVGAGI, per germline. The CDR3 has 13 amino acids. CDR3 residues: CASSYRPYYGYTF. The CDR3 DNA is TGTGCCAGCAGTTACAGGCCCTACTATGGCTACACCTTC.

This clonotype occurred many times. The chain joins TRBV29-1 to TRBJ1-2, with 7 positions matching TRBD1. With 5 bases clipped from V and 1 base from J, the junction kept 1 base outside the gene matches. Germline V gives CDR1 SQVTM, CDR2 ANQGSEA. This CDR3 has 12 residues. CDR3: CSVRQGNYGYTF. The CDR3 coding sequence is TGCAGCGTTAGACAGGGTAACTATGGCTACACCTTC. Full variable domain (rest looked up from reference TRBV29-1 and TRBJ1-2): SAVISQKPSRDICQRGTSLTIQCQVDSQVTMMFWYRQQPGQSLTLIATANQGSEATYESGFVIDKFPISRPNLTFSTLTVSNMSPEDSSIYLCSVRQGNYGYTFGSGTRLTVV.